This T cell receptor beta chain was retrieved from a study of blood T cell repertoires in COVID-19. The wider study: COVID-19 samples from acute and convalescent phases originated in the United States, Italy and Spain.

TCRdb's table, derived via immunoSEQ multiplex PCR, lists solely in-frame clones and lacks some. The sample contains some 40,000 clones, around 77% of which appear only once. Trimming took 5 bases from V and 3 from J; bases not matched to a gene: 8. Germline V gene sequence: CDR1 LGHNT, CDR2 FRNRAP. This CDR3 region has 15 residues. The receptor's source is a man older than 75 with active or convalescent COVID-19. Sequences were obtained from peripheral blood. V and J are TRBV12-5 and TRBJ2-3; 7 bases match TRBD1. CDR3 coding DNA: TGTGCTAGTGGTCGACAGGGAGTAGGAACAGATACGCAGTATTTT. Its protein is CASGRQGVGTDTQYF. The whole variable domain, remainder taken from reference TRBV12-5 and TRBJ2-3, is DARVTQTPRHKVTEMGQEVTMRCQPILGHNTVFWYRQTMMQGLELLAYFRNRAPLDDSGMPKDRFSAEMPDATLATLKIQPSEPRDSAVYFCASGRQGVGTDTQYFGPGTRLTVL.